The next 7 T cell receptor beta chains were all read from a single sample in a study of blood T cells in healthy people across ages. The use of a sample-barcoded 5' primer and a J-beta primer mix characterized a second PCR of roughly 6 to 11 cycles. TCRdb passed the 5' RACE reads through MiXCR, listing each CDR3 protein once. The sample holds just over 1 million distinct CDR3 sequences, under 45% seen once. Sequenced: blood. These receptors were collected from a woman aged 55-69 years in good health.

This clonotype turned up a few times. The chain uses TRBV18 and TRBJ2-1; D unclear. Germline assignment: CDR1 KGHSH and CDR2 LQKENI. V lost 5 bases and J 5 bases, leaving 13 bases between the germline ends. The CDR3 runs 14 residues. The CDR3 is CASSSLSKNNEQFF. The CDR3 DNA reads TGTGCCAGCTCATCGCTCTCGAAGAACAATGAGCAGTTCTTC.

The rearrangement uses TRBV12-3 or TRBV12-4 and TRBJ2-6; TRBD1 aligns across 10 bases. With V trimmed by 6 bases and J by 0 bases, 5 bases remained unmatched. The CDR3 runs to 17 residues. The CDR3 protein is CASRRQGAISGANVLTF. The CDR3 nucleotides read TGTGCCAGCAGGAGACAGGGGGCCATCTCTGGGGCCAACGTCCTGACTTTC.

In this sample, this clonotype turned up once. V usage is TRBV12-3 or TRBV12-4 and J usage is TRBJ2-5; tentatively, D is TRBD1 (6 bases). V lost 6 bases and J lost 11, with 25 bases in between. This CDR3 has 15 amino acids. The CDR3 reads CASSQGYGVYNEQYF. The CDR3 DNA reads TGTGCCAGCAGCCAGGGGTATGGTGTTTACAATGAGCAGTACTTC.

This clonotype was counted between two and nine times. The chain has TRBV7-9 and TRBJ1-2, with 7 nucleotides matching TRBD1. Germline V gene data show CDR1 as SEHNR and CDR2 as FQNEAQ (reference sequence). The CDR3 spans 13 residues. V lost 5 bases, J lost 5 bases, and 5 bases stayed unmatched. The CDR3 here is CASSRGDRYGYTF. The DNA for the CDR3 is TGTGCCAGCAGCCGCGGGGACAGATATGGCTACACCTTC.

The gene calls are TRBV28 and TRBJ2-4; TRBD2 might be the D (5 bases). The V end was cut by 2 bases, the J end by 13 bases, with 9 bases between. The CDR3 contains 11 residues. The germline V gene has CDR1 MDHEN and CDR2 SYDVKM. The CDR3: CASSLDWEQYF. The CDR3 bases are TGTGCCAGCAGTTTAGATTGGGAGCAGTACTTC.

This clonotype was seen a handful of times. The chain recombines TRBV9 with TRBJ1-1; D uncertain. V gave up 0 bases and J gave up 0 bases, with 12 bases separating them. The CDR3 length is 16 residues. Germline loops: CDR1 SGDLS, CDR2 YYNGEE. For the CDR3, the DNA is TGTGCCAGCAGCGTAGGGCCCACAGCCATGAACACTGAAGCTTTCTTT. Translation: CASSVGPTAMNTEAFF.

This clonotype occurred a few times. The rearrangement uses TRBV21-1 and TRBJ1-2; TRBD1 was called by the table and not checked on the DNA. TRBV21-1 is marked as a pseudogene. The CDR3 covers 11 residues. For the CDR3, the DNA is TGTGCCAGCGACCCCTTCTATGGCTACACCTTC. Its translation is CASDPFYGYTF.